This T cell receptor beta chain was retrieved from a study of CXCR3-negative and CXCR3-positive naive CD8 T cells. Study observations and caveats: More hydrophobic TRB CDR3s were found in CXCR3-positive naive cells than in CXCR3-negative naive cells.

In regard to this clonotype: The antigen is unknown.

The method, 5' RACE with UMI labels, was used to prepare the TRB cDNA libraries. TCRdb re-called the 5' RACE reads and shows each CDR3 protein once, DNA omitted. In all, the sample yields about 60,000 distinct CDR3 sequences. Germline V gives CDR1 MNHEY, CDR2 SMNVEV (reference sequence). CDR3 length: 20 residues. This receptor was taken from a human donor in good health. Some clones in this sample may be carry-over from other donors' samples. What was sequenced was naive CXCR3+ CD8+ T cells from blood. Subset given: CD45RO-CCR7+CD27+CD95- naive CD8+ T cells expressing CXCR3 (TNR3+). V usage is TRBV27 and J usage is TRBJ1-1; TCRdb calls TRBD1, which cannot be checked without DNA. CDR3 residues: CASSLTPGQGISRYSPEAFF.